This TCR beta chain came from a study of CD8 T cells in ankylosing spondylitis. A quantitative 5'-RACE method, one with molecular barcodes, was used to make TCR beta libraries. TCRdb fed the 5' RACE reads into MiXCR, producing one record per CDR3 protein. The sample contains some 270,000 distinct CDR3 sequences, approximately 30% of which appear only once. Germline-derived CDR1 and CDR2 are DFQATT and SNEGSKA (reference sequence). With 0 bases removed from V and 4 bases from J, the gap between germline ends came to 10 bases. CDR3 length: 14 amino acids. The chain uses TRBV20-1 and TRBJ2-1; either TRBD1 or TRBD2 may supply D (5 bases each). The sequenced sample consisted of blood, either unsorted or a sorted T cell fraction (not recorded which). The sequence came from a male donor with ankylosing spondylitis or in good health (not recorded which). CDR3 DNA: TGCAGTGCTAGAGAACCAGGGACGTACAATGAGCAGTTCTTC. Translating gives CSAREPGTYNEQFF.